This passage covers 11 T cell receptor beta chains from one sample sequenced in a study of blood T cell repertoires in COVID-19. Clones were sequenced by immunoSEQ multiplex PCR, and TCRdb holds only the in-frame ones, with some missing. The sample comprises approximately 260,000 clones, roughly 82% of which are singletons, and approximately 5% rests with the top ten. The sample consisted of peripheral blood. Receptor source: a woman older than 75 with active or convalescent COVID-19.

The gene calls are TRBV29-1 and TRBJ1-1, with unresolved D. Germline V CDR1 and CDR2: SQVTM, ANQGSEA. V lost 7 bases to trimming and J lost 0 bases, with 6 bases between them. The CDR3 covers 11 residues. CDR3 sequence: CSAGMNTEAFF. In nucleotides, the CDR3 is TGCAGCGCCGGTATGAACACTGAAGCTTTCTTT. Full variable domain (remainder filled in from reference TRBV29-1 and TRBJ1-1): SAVISQKPSRDICQRGTSLTIQCQVDSQVTMMFWYRQQPGQSLTLIATANQGSEATYESGFVIDKFPISRPNLTFSTLTVSNMSPEDSSIYLCSAGMNTEAFFGQGTRLTVV.

A few counts support this clone. The chain carries TRBV2 and TRBJ2-3; 11 nucleotides line up with TRBD2. V trimming: 4 bases; J trimming: 4 bases; junction bases outside the gene matches: 4. CDR3 length equals 15 residues. Germline V lookup: CDR1 SNHLY, CDR2 FYNNEI. The CDR3 nucleotides are TGTGCCAGCAGTGGACTAGCGGGGACAGCAGATACGCAGTATTTT. Residues: CASSGLAGTADTQYF.

This clone was observed a single time. The CDR3 DNA is TGTGCCAGCAGTCAGGGGTCACCCCTCCACTTT. As protein: CASSQGSPLHF. The chain has TRBV12-3 or TRBV12-4 and TRBJ1-6, with D perhaps matching TRBD1 (6 bases). The CDR3 sequence is 11 residues long. V lost 5 bases, J lost 10 bases, and 6 bases lay in between.

The V and J genes are TRBV28 and TRBJ2-3, with 7 positions matching TRBD2. The CDR3 loop spans 13 amino acids. V trimming: 6 bases; J trimming: 6 bases; junction bases outside the gene matches: 6. Germline CDR1 MDHEN, CDR2 SYDVKM. DNA for the CDR3: TGTGCCAGCAGCACGGGGGGATCGGATACGCAGTATTTT. Encoded protein: CASSTGGSDTQYF. The full variable domain, in which reference TRBV28 and TRBJ2-3 provide the parts outside the CDR3, is DVKVTQSSRYLVKRTGEKVFLECVQDMDHENMFWYRQDPGLGLRLIYFSYDVKMKEKGDIPEGYSVSREKKERFSLILESASTNQTSMYLCASSTGGSDTQYFGPGTRLTVL.

The CDR3 coding sequence is TGTGCCACCAGCAGAGAGAGACAGGGGAGCACTGAAGCTTTCTTT. Encoded protein: CATSRERQGSTEAFF. The J gene is TRBJ1-1, the V gene TRBV15, with 8 bases aligning to TRBD1. V was pared by 0 bases and J by 4 bases, with 4 bases of the junction left unmatched. This CDR3 is built from 15 residues. CDR1 is LNHNV, CDR2 YYDKDF, per germline (reference sequence).

This clone was counted once. CDR3 nucleotide sequence: TGTGCCAGCACCAGGGAGTCCTACGAGCAGTACTTC. Its translation: CASTRESYEQYF. This chain uses TRBV7-9 with TRBJ2-7, with D tentatively TRBD1 or TRBD2 (5 bases each). V lost 7 bases to trimming and J lost 1 base, with 8 bases between them. CDR1 is SEHNR and CDR2 is FQNEAQ in the germline V gene (reference sequence). There are 12 residues in the CDR3.

The V and J genes are TRBV5-1 and TRBJ2-3, with TRBD1 matching 7 bases. This CDR3 is 17 amino acids long. CDR1 and CDR2 (germline): SGHRS, YFSETQ. The V gene end was trimmed by 2 bases and the J gene end by 1 base; junction bases not matched to a gene: 10. The CDR3 is CASSLVRGGLGTDTQYF. CDR3 in DNA: TGCGCCAGCAGCTTAGTTAGAGGGGGCCTTGGCACAGATACGCAGTATTTT.

This clone was counted a single time. The rearrangement joins TRBV3-1 (or the pseudogene TRBV3-2) to TRBJ1-1, with 10 positions matching TRBD1. The CDR3 covers 14 residues. J gave up 5 bases and V 4 bases, and 4 bases lay outside the gene matches. Germline V gene lookup returns CDR1 LGHDT and CDR2 YNNKEL (reference sequence). This CDR3 is CASSLGTGETEAFF. CDR3 coding DNA: TGTGCCAGCAGCCTTGGGACAGGGGAGACTGAAGCTTTCTTT.

The chain employs TRBV19 and TRBJ1-5; D is unclear. The V gene lost 1 base and the J gene lost 2 bases, with 12 bases spanning the gap. CDR1 is LNHDA, CDR2 SQIVND, per germline (reference sequence). This CDR3 contains 16 residues. CDR3 residues: CASSIGGGQRNQPQHF. The CDR3 bases are TGTGCCAGTAGTATAGGGGGAGGGCAGCGCAATCAGCCCCAGCATTTT.

The chain joins TRBV5-6 to TRBJ2-7, with TRBD2 matching over 7 bases. CDR1 and CDR2 from the germline V gene are SGHDT and YYEEEE. The junction had 11 bases not matched to a gene; V was cut back by 4 bases and J by 1 base. This CDR3 is built from 16 residues. In DNA form, the CDR3 reads TGTGCCAGCAGCCACAAACCGGGACTACAGTCCTACGAGCAGTACTTC. It codes for CASSHKPGLQSYEQYF.

This chain connects TRBV28 to TRBJ2-1; TRBD1 matches 10 bases. Germline V gene lookup returns CDR1 MDHEN and CDR2 SYDVKM. The CDR3 has 16 residues. V lost 5 bases and J lost 7; bases outside the gene matches: 11. CDR3 protein: CASSPTWTGGRNEQFF. The CDR3, as DNA: TGTGCCAGCAGTCCCACTTGGACAGGGGGTAGAAATGAGCAGTTCTTC.